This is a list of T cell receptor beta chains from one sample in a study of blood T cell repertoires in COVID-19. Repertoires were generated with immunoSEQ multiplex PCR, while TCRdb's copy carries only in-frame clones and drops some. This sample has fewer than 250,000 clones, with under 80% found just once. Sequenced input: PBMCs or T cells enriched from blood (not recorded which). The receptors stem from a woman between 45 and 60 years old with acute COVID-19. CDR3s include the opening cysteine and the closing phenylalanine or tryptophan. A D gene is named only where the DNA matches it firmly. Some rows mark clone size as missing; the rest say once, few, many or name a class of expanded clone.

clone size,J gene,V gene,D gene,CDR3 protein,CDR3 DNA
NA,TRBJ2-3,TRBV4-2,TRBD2,CASSLTSGGASDTQYF,TGTGCCAGCAGCCTAACTAGCGGGGGGGCCTCGGATACGCAGTATTTT
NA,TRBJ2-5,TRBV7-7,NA,CASSPGSRGETQYF,TGTGCTAGCAGCCCTGGCTCAAGGGGGGAGACCCAGTACTTC
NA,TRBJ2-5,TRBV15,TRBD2,CATSRRPALAGQETQYF,TGTGCCACCAGCAGACGTCCAGCCCTAGCGGGGCAAGAGACCCAGTACTTC
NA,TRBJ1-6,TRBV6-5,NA,CASSYRAGLNSPLHF,TGTGCCAGCAGTTACCGGGCAGGGCTTAATTCACCCCTCCACTTT
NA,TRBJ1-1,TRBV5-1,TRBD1,CASSQGSGGTEAFF,TGCGCCAGCAGCCAGGGTTCAGGGGGCACTGAAGCTTTCTTT
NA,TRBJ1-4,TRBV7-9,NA,CASSYGHVDEKLFF,TGTGCCAGCAGCTACGGTCATGTGGATGAAAAACTGTTTTTT
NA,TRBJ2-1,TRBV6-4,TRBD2,CASSVGGGRYNEQFF,TGTGCCAGCAGTGTCGGGGGGGGCCGCTACAATGAGCAGTTCTTC
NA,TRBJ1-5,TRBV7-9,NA,CASSAPSGGRNQPQHF,TGTGCCAGCAGCGCCCCCTCCGGAGGACGCAATCAGCCCCAGCATTTT
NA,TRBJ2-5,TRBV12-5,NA,CASGLETGRQTQYF,TGTGCTAGTGGTTTGGAGACAGGGAGGCAGACCCAGTACTTC
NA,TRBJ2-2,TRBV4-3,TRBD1,CASSQDGTGTGELFF,TGCGCCAGCAGCCAAGACGGGACAGGGACCGGGGAGCTGTTTTTT
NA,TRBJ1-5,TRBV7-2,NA,CASSPGQTINQPQHF,TGTGCCAGCAGCCCCGGACAGACCATAAATCAGCCCCAGCATTTT
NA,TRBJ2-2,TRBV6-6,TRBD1,CASRPTGAGTGELFF,TGTGCCAGCAGGCCGACAGGGGCGGGCACCGGGGAGCTGTTTTTT
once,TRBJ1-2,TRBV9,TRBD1,CASSVVQGNNGYTF,TGTGCCAGCAGCGTAGTACAGGGGAACAATGGCTACACCTTC
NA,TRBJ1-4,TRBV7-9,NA,CASTRAPRRANEKLFF,TGTGCCAGCACCCGAGCCCCTCGCAGGGCTAATGAAAAACTGTTTTTT
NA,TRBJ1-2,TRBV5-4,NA,CASSLPGGGYTF,TGTGCCAGCAGCTTGCCTGGAGGGGGCTACACCTTC
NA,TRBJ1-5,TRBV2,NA,CASSEMDSLIKPQHF,TGTGCCAGCAGTGAAATGGACAGCCTAATCAAGCCCCAGCATTTT
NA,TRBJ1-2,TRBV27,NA,CASSSPLTGYGYTF,TGTGCCAGCAGTTCCCCCTTGACGGGCTATGGCTACACCTTC
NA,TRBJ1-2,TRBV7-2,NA,CASSLQDSYGYTF,TGTGCCAGCAGCTTACAGGACAGTTATGGCTACACCTTC
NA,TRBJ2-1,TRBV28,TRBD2,CASSLSGVGNEQFF,TGTGCCAGCAGTTTAAGCGGGGTTGGCAATGAGCAGTTCTTC
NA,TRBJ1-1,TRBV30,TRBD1,CAWSVRGQGFEAFF,TGTGCCTGGAGTGTTAGGGGACAGGGCTTTGAAGCTTTCTTT
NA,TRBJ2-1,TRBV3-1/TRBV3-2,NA,CASSPQQGPPNNEQFF,TGTGCCAGCAGCCCCCAGCAGGGTCCCCCAAACAATGAGCAGTTCTTC
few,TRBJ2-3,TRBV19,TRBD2,CASSEKPPGLGTDTQYF,TGTGCCAGTAGTGAGAAACCGCCGGGACTAGGCACAGATACGCAGTATTTT
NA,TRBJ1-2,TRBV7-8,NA,CASSPIISSLNYGYTF,TGTGCCAGCAGCCCCATTATCTCGAGCCTTAACTATGGCTACACCTTC
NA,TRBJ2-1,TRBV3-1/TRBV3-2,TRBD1,CASQDRVGDEQFF,TGTGCCAGCCAAGACAGGGTGGGGGATGAGCAGTTCTTC
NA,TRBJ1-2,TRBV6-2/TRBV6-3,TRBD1,CASSLNRGRSYGYTF,TGTGCCAGCAGTTTAAACAGGGGGCGGTCGTATGGCTACACCTTC
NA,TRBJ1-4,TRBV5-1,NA,CASEPGRGVTSEKLFF,TGCGCCAGCGAACCAGGGCGCGGGGTGACGAGCGAAAAACTGTTTTTT
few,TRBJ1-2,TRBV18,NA,CASSPGAGGIGYTF,TGTGCCAGCTCACCAGGGGCCGGAGGGATAGGCTACACCTTC
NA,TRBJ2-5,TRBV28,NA,CASSLAEQETQYF,TGTGCCAGCAGTTTAGCGGAACAAGAGACCCAGTACTTC
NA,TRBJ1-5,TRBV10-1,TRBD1,CASTHPGTGTDSNQPQHF,TGCGCCAGCACACACCCCGGGACAGGGACCGATAGCAATCAGCCCCAGCATTTT
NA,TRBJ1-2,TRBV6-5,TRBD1,CASSYSGQGKGYGYTF,TGTGCCAGCAGTTACTCGGGACAGGGGAAAGGCTATGGCTACACCTTC
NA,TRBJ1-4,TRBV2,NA,CASSARRSTGEKLFF,TGTGCCAGCAGTGCGCGCAGGAGCACGGGGGAAAAACTGTTTTTT
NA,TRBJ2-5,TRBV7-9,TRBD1,CASSLGRQGAFETQYF,TGTGCCAGCAGCTTAGGTCGCCAGGGGGCGTTCGAGACCCAGTACTTC
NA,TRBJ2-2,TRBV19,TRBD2,CASSIGSGSWEGTGELFF,TGTGCCAGTAGTATCGGGTCAGGGAGCTGGGAGGGGACCGGGGAGCTGTTTTTT
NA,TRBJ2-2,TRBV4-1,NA,CASSQPSLGVAGELFF,TGCGCCAGCAGCCAACCTTCCCTAGGTGTGGCCGGGGAGCTGTTTTTT
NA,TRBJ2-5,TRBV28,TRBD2,CASILAGGPPIQYF,TGTGCCAGCATACTAGCGGGGGGGCCCCCCATCCAGTACTTC
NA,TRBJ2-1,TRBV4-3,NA,CASSQETGERYNEQFF,TGCGCCAGCAGCCAAGAGACGGGGGAACGCTACAATGAGCAGTTCTTC
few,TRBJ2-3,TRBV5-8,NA,CASSSDGGSTDTQYF,TGTGCCAGCAGCTCGGATGGGGGGTCCACAGATACGCAGTATTTT
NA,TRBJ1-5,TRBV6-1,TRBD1,CASSEWSQGANQPQHF,TGTGCCAGCAGTGAATGGTCGCAGGGGGCGAATCAGCCCCAGCATTTT
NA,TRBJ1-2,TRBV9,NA,CAMRGGYTF,TGTGCCATGCGTGGTGGCTACACCTTC
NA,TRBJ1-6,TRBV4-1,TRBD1,CASSQETGDRSYNSPLHF,TGCGCCAGCAGCCAGGAAACAGGGGATCGGTCCTATAATTCACCCCTCCACTTT
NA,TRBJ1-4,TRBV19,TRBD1,CASSIRRQGDLNEKLFF,TGTGCCAGTAGTATCCGGCGACAGGGGGACCTTAATGAAAAACTGTTTTTT
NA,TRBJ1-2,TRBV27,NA,CASSLGLGGDRYTF,TGTGCCAGCAGTTTAGGCCTCGGAGGTGATCGCTACACCTTC
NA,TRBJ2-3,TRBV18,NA,CASSPRQRGADTQYF,TGTGCCAGCTCACCCCGACAGCGCGGCGCAGATACGCAGTATTTT
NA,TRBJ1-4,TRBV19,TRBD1,CASSIRRQGASANEKLFF,TGTGCCAGTAGTATACGTCGACAGGGGGCGTCGGCTAATGAAAAACTGTTTTTT
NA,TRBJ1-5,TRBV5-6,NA,CASSLAAGLTNQPQHF,TGTGCCAGCAGCTTGGCCGCGGGGCTTACCAATCAGCCCCAGCATTTT
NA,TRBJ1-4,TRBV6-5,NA,CASSYTYRVNEKLFF,TGTGCCAGCAGTTACACTTACAGGGTCAATGAAAAACTGTTTTTT
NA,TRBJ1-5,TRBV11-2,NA,CASSPTGSNQPQHF,TGTGCCAGCAGCCCTACGGGTAGCAATCAGCCCCAGCATTTT
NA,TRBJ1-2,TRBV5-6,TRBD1,CASLFETGGGGYTF,TGTGCCAGCCTATTTGAGACAGGGGGAGGTGGCTACACCTTC
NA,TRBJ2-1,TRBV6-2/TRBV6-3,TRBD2,CASSRGLEAEQFF,TGTGCCAGCAGTCGTGGACTAGAGGCTGAGCAGTTCTTC
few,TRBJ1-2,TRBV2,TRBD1,CASSERDRDALGYTF,TGTGCCAGCAGTGAACGGGACAGGGATGCGTTGGGCTACACCTTC
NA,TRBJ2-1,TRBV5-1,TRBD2,CASSLALAGPTSYNEQFF,TGCGCCAGCAGCTTGGCCCTAGCGGGCCCAACCTCCTACAATGAGCAGTTCTTC
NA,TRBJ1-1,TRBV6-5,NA,CASSYYTPGKNTEAFF,TGTGCCAGCAGTTACTACACCCCAGGGAAGAACACTGAAGCTTTCTTT
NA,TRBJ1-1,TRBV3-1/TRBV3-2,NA,CASSRLRRDTEAFF,TGTGCCAGCAGTCGACTAAGACGGGACACTGAAGCTTTCTTT
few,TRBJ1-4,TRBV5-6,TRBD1,CASNRDRGSGEKLFF,TGTGCCAGCAACCGAGACAGGGGGTCAGGAGAAAAACTGTTTTTT
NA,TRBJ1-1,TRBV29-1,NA,CSVEVGGGGTEAFF,TGCAGCGTTGAAGTCGGGGGAGGAGGGACTGAAGCTTTCTTT
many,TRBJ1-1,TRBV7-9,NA,CASSPLTDRNTEAFF,TGTGCCAGCAGCCCCCTTACTGACAGAAACACTGAAGCTTTCTTT
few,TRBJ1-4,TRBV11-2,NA,CASSALVYATNEKLFF,TGTGCCAGCAGCGCATTAGTGTATGCAACTAATGAAAAACTGTTTTTT
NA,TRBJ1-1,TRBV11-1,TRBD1,CASSPWTGGHTEAFF,TGTGCCAGCAGCCCTTGGACAGGGGGGCACACTGAAGCTTTCTTT
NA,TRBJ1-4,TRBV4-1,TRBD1,CASSYFGTGNEKLFF,TGCGCCAGCAGCTACTTTGGGACAGGGAATGAAAAACTGTTTTTT
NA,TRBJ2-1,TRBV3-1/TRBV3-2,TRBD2,CASSLAGANEQFF,TGTGCCAGCAGCCTAGCGGGGGCCAATGAGCAGTTCTTC